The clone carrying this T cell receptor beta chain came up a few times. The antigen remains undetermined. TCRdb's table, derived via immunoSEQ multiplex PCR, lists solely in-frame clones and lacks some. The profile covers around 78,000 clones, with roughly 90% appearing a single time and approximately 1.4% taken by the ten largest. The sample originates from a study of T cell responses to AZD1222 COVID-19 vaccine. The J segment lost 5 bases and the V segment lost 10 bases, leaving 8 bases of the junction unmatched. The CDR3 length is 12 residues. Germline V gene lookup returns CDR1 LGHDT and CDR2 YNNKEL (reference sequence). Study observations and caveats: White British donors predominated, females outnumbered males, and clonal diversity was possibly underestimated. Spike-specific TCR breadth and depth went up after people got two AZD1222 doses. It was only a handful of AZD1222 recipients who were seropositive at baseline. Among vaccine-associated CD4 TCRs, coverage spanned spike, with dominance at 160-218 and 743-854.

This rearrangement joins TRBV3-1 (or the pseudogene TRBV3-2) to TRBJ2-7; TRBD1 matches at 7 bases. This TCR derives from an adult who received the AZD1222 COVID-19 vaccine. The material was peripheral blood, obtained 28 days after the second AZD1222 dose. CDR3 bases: TGTGCCACACAAGACAGGGCCGACGAGCAGTACTTC. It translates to CATQDRADEQYF.